The sequence of this T cell receptor (beta chain) was determined in a study of blood T cell repertoires in COVID-19 (dated by TCRdb to between 2020 and 2021). About the study as a whole: Samples covering the acute and convalescent phases of COVID-19 were provided by collaborators in the United States, Italy and Spain. The prospective study material was composed of cDNA or gDNA derived from T cells, B-cell-depleted T cells, or PBMCs. Subjects who had been exposed to COVID-19, were actively infected with it, or had recovered from it provided the deeply sampled blood TCRbeta repertoires that made up the dataset. The repertoires were released in a freely available public database meant as a resource for research on the immune response to SARS-CoV-2. Samples came from the ongoing ImmuneRACE study (first 160 participants) plus 1,254 subjects from 6 global collaborators. Nearly every sample came with metadata listing a de-identified subject ID, COVID-19 status, age in years and sex. Where HLA class I and class II types were available, the types were taken from metadata supplied by the sample provider, not from assay-based typing.

CDR1 SGHTA and CDR2 FQGNSA were looked up in the germline V gene. The germline V and J ends show losses of 5 bases and 6 bases respectively, and no gene match explains 7 bases of the junction. The CDR3 measures 14 amino acids from cysteine to phenylalanine. Only the CDR3 portion is preserved as DNA: 42 bases, with reading frame beginning at the first base. Results the study describes overall, beyond this receptor: Clinical and demographic metadata were provided uncurated, with the amount varying by source and participant.

As regards this clone: It has no known antigen specificity. Base qualities are not recorded, but no much larger clone differs from it by a single base.

TCRbeta CDR3 regions were amplified from genomic DNA using the immunoSEQ Assay, a bias-controlled multiplex PCR. Regarding the original processing steps: The number of nucleated cells in each sample was estimated by amplification of reference gene primers within the assay. To quantify the absolute abundance of each unique TCRbeta CDR3 rearrangement, sequence reads were collapsed and filtered. For each sample, productive Simpson clonality was calculated as the square root of Simpson's diversity index across productive rearrangements. Not all clones reach the TCRdb copy of this immuneACCESS table, which keeps in-frame sequences only. Checked studies attribute under half of the gap to unresolved V genes and leave the rest unexplained. V and J calls and clone size are as listed in that table; D and trimming were resolved from the DNA. The sample profile shows 200,000 or so clones; approximately 90% of them were found once. The top ten clones comprise 18% of the sample.

In Seattle, one collaborating source enrolled patients while the infection was active and tracked those patients longitudinally over the course of disease. The collaborating institutions used their own protocols to collect whole blood in K2EDTA tubes. Collaborator samples were shipped for TCRbeta analysis as frozen whole blood, isolated PBMCs, or DNA extracted from either sample type. The sequenced sample consisted of peripheral blood. This receptor chain uses TRBV7-2 and TRBJ1-2, with TRBD1 identical over 9 junction bases. This sequence originates from a man aged 45 to 65 with COVID-19, enrolled during active disease. The nucleotides are TGTGCCAGCAGCCCAGAGTACAGGGGGCATGGCTACACCTTC. Its protein is CASSPEYRGHGYTF.